There are a few counts of the clone carrying this T cell receptor beta chain. Its antigen is not known. MiXCR was run by TCRdb on the 5' RACE reads, yielding one entry per CDR3 protein. The top ten hold under 3% of the sample, which has about 570,000 distinct CDR3 sequences, 9.6% seen once. The data originate from a study of identical twins. Only healthy Caucasians were enrolled as donors. Broader study findings: Within cord blood, abundant beta clonotypes carried fewer insertions, but memory repertoires showed no such trend. Those out-of-frame alpha sequences shared by twins showed an excess of low generation probability.

The germline CDR1 and CDR2 sequences are SEHNR and FQNEAQ (reference sequence). V shed 4 bases, J shed 6 bases, and the junction held 7 bases outside the gene matches. There are 15 residues in the CDR3. The sample was also linked to a second study, of yellow fever vaccine responses in identical twins. That paper notes: After vaccination, twins' T cell response reportedly seemed partly convergent, partly personalized.

This TCR derives from a woman under 30 in good health. The sample taken for sequencing was PBMCs. The rearrangement links TRBV7-9 to TRBJ2-7; TRBD1 matches 12 bases. The CDR3: CASSSPGTGGFEQYF. The DNA of the CDR3 is TGTGCCAGCAGCTCTCCTGGGACAGGGGGCTTCGAGCAGTACTTC.